Each of the 11 T cell receptor beta chains below was sequenced from the same sample in a study of cytomegalovirus exposure and HLA in healthy donors. Primers included in the PCR were 60 Vbeta and 13 Jbeta primers. The repertoire was sequenced with immunoSEQ multiplex PCR; TCRdb's copy has only in-frame clones and lacks some. This table lists 150,000 to 200,000 clones. The material sequenced was PBMCs. The source of these receptors is a boy between 5 and 17 years old in good health and CMV-seronegative.

CDR3 in DNA: TGTGCCAGCAGTGTATTCCCGGGACAGGGGGAGAATGAGCAGTTCTTC. It is translated as CASSVFPGQGENEQFF. The genes are TRBV2 and TRBJ2-1; 11 positions agree with TRBD1. The CDR3 runs 16 residues. The germline gives CDR1 SNHLY, CDR2 FYNNEI. J gave up 7 bases and V 4 bases, and 9 bases lay outside the gene matches.

J is TRBJ1-4 and V is TRBV18, with a possible D match to TRBD1 (6 bases). Trimming took 3 bases from V and 7 from J, leaving 9 bases between them. CDR3 size: 13 residues. CDR1 KGHSH and CDR2 LQKENI come from the germline V gene. Here the CDR3 reads CASSPGTIEKLFF. The CDR3 DNA reads TGTGCCAGCTCACCGGGGACAATTGAAAAACTGTTTTTT.

The chain has TRBV29-1 and TRBJ2-5, with 8 bases that match TRBD2. Germline assignment: CDR1 SQVTM and CDR2 ANQGSEA. The CDR3 length is 14 residues. V shed 5 bases and J 5 bases; nucleotides not matched to a gene: 10. CDR3 sequence reads: CSVYKGPGGETQYF. The DNA for the CDR3 is TGCAGCGTTTATAAAGGGCCGGGAGGGGAGACCCAGTACTTC.

J is TRBJ2-6 and V is TRBV7-9; TRBD1 matches at 8 bases. The CDR3 is made up of 15 amino acids. Trimming at V came to 4 bases and at J to 3 bases, leaving 2 bases not matched to a gene. Per germline, CDR1 SEHNR and CDR2 FQNEAQ (reference sequence). In nucleotides, the CDR3 is TGTGCCAGCAGCTCGGACAGGGTTGGGGCCAACGTCCTGACTTTC. Translated, it gives CASSSDRVGANVLTF. The full variable domain, rest sourced from reference TRBV7-9 and TRBJ2-6, is DTGVSQNPRHKITKRGQNVTFRCDPISEHNRLYWYRQTLGQGPEFLTYFQNEAQLEKSRLLSDRFSAERPKGSFSTLEIQRTEQGDSAMYLCASSSDRVGANVLTFGAGSRLTVL.

The V gene is TRBV5-4, the J gene TRBJ1-1; TRBD1 aligns across 7 bases. V was clipped by 6 bases and J by 1 base; unmatched bases: 9. Germline V gene data show CDR1 as SGHNT and CDR2 as YYREEE (reference sequence). This CDR3 comprises 15 residues. The CDR3 region is CASNRGTAQNTEAFF. As DNA, the CDR3 is TGTGCCAGCAACCGAGGGACAGCCCAGAACACTGAAGCTTTCTTT.

The CDR3 region has the DNA TGTGCCAGCAGTGAACAGGGGAGCGATGGCTACACCTTC. It specifies CASSEQGSDGYTF. The chain uses TRBV28 and TRBJ1-2; TRBD1 aligns across 7 bases. The V gene end was trimmed by 5 bases and the J gene end by 6 bases; junction bases not matched to a gene: 6. CDR1 is MDHEN, CDR2 SYDVKM, per germline. This CDR3 comprises 13 residues.

V is TRBV5-5 and J is TRBJ2-2; 8 bases are a match to TRBD1. CDR3 length: 20 amino acids. V shed 2 bases, J shed 1 base, and the junction held 16 bases outside the gene matches. CDR1 SGHKS and CDR2 YYEKEE come from the germline V gene (reference sequence). The CDR3 DNA is TGTGCCAGCAGCTTTTCATTCGGACAGGGTATTTGGGGGAACACCGGGGAGCTGTTTTTT. This gives the protein CASSFSFGQGIWGNTGELFF.

This chain connects TRBV19 to TRBJ2-1; 8 bases align to TRBD2. J was trimmed by 7 bases and V by 1 base; bases with no gene match: 12. CDR3 length equals 17 residues. Germline CDR1 LNHDA, CDR2 SQIVND (reference sequence). For the CDR3, the DNA is TGTGCCAGTAGTATAGCCTCGGGGGGGCTACCCCCGAATGAGCAGTTCTTC. Translating it yields CASSIASGGLPPNEQFF.

CDR3 sequence reads: CASSQAQGTSTEAFF. The CDR3 DNA reads as TGCGCCAGCAGCCAAGCCCAGGGAACATCCACTGAAGCTTTCTTT. The rearrangement joins TRBV4-1 to TRBJ1-1; possibly TRBD1 for D (5 bases). Germline V CDR1 and CDR2: MGHRA, YSYEKL. V was pared by 1 base and J by 4 bases, with 13 bases between. This CDR3 is 15 amino acids long.

This chain connects TRBV28 to TRBJ2-3; possibly TRBD1 for D (6 bases). The V and J ends lost 2 bases and 4 bases respectively, with 13 bases between them. The V gene's germline CDR1 is MDHEN and CDR2 SYDVKM. This CDR3 spans 15 amino acids. The CDR3, as DNA: TGTGCCAGCAGTTTAGCAGGGGCGGGCGCAGATACGCAGTATTTT. Its translation is CASSLAGAGADTQYF.

The rearrangement uses TRBV5-4 and TRBJ1-1, with D possibly being TRBD1 (5 bases). V lost 2 bases and J lost 1, with 9 bases in between. Germline V gene sequence: CDR1 SGHNT, CDR2 YYREEE (reference sequence). This CDR3 contains 14 residues. CDR3 protein: CASSLRGGNTEAFF. In DNA form, the CDR3 reads TGTGCCAGCAGCTTAAGGGGCGGGAACACTGAAGCTTTCTTT.